The source of this T cell receptor (beta chain) is a study of blood T cells in healthy people across ages. General study results and limits: Significant beta diversity loss was already apparent by age approximately 36, declining roughly linearly. Relative to aged donors, long-lived donors carried more naive CD4+ cells and displayed higher diversity. In the absence of known donor CMV status, changes in expanded clonotypes were possibly confounded.

In its sample, this clonotype was seen once. The antigen remains unidentified. For the second PCR, which ran for about 6 to 11 cycles, a sample-barcoded 5' primer and a J-beta primer mix were used. Each CDR3 protein is one row after TCRdb ran MiXCR on the 5' RACE reads. The top ten clones hold around a quarter of a sample with hundreds of thousands of distinct CDR3 sequences, about 56% of them seen once. CDR1 and CDR2 (germline): SGHTA, FQGNSA. The CDR3 is 15 residues long. V lost 5 bases and J 2 bases, leaving 14 bases between the germline ends. The origin of this receptor is a middle-aged man in good health. This sequence joins TRBV7-2 and TRBJ2-3, with D hard to call. Sequenced input: blood. The CDR3: CASSRRGIYTDTQYF. The CDR3 region has the DNA TGTGCCAGCAGCCGTCGTGGCATCTACACAGATACGCAGTATTTT.